This is a list of T cell receptor beta chains from one sample in a study of blood T cell repertoires in COVID-19. Measured with immunoSEQ multiplex PCR; TCRdb has only the in-frame clones, and not every one. This table holds around 68,000 clones, under 85% found once. The sample was peripheral blood. These receptors originate from a woman in her forties or fifties with acute or convalescent COVID-19. Each CDR3 is given with its conserved first and last residue. The D gene is left open where the match is weak. Part of the rows lack a size; the others show once, few, many or a class for expanded clones.

TRBD2 TRBJ2-1 TRBV7-2 - 18 CASSLARLAGGLYNEQFF TGTGCCAGCAGCTTAGCCCGGCTAGCGGGGGGCCTCTACAATGAGCAGTTCTTC
TRBD1 TRBJ1-1 TRBV13 - 15 CASSQRDRSNTEAFF TGTGCCAGCAGCCAAAGGGACAGGTCGAACACTGAAGCTTTCTTT
- TRBJ1-2 TRBV12-3/TRBV12-4 - 11 CASSLQNGYTF TGTGCCAGCAGCCTACAGAATGGCTACACCTTC
TRBD1 TRBJ2-7 TRBV7-2 - 14 CASSRGDRGREQYF TGTGCCAGCAGCCGGGGGGACAGGGGGCGTGAGCAGTACTTC
- TRBJ1-1 TRBV7-3 - 13 CASSRGVDTEAFF TGTGCCAGCAGCCGAGGTGTGGACACTGAAGCTTTCTTT
- TRBJ2-7 TRBV7-2 once 13 CASSSQGGSEQYF TGTGCCAGCAGCTCCCAGGGTGGATCCGAGCAGTACTTC
- TRBJ2-3 TRBV13 - 15 CASTEGTGGTDTQYF TGTGCCAGCACCGAAGGAACGGGCGGGACAGATACGCAGTATTTT
TRBD1 TRBJ1-2 TRBV6-5 - 13 CASSYQPRGDYTF TGTGCCAGCAGTTACCAACCCAGGGGGGACTACACCTTC
- TRBJ2-7 TRBV5-1 once 11 CASSSGYEQYF TGCGCCAGCAGCTCCGGTTACGAGCAGTACTTC
TRBD1 TRBJ2-7 TRBV29-1 - 14 CSVARDRGSYEQYF TGCAGCGTGGCCCGGGACAGGGGATCCTACGAGCAGTACTTC
TRBD2 TRBJ2-5 TRBV9 - 16 CASSVSPGTRRETQYF TGTGCCAGCAGCGTATCCCCCGGGACTAGAAGAGAGACCCAGTACTTC
- TRBJ1-5 TRBV3-1/TRBV3-2 - 13 CASSQDRSQPQHF TGTGCCAGCAGCCAAGATCGTTCCCAGCCCCAGCATTTT
- TRBJ1-6 TRBV14 few 14 CASSQAGGNSPLHF TGTGCCAGCAGCCAAGCGGGGGGAAATTCACCCCTCCACTTT
TRBD1 TRBJ1-5 TRBV9 - 14 CASSAPGQIQPQHF TGTGCCAGCAGCGCTCCGGGACAGATTCAGCCCCAGCATTTT
TRBD2 TRBJ2-7 TRBV30 - 16 CAWSTPGGPFGYEQYF TGTGCCTGGAGTACACCGGGGGGACCGTTCGGCTACGAGCAGTACTTC
TRBD1 TRBJ1-2 TRBV29-1 - 13 CSVLTGGTSGYTF TGCAGCGTGTTGACAGGGGGAACTTCTGGCTACACCTTC
- TRBJ1-1 TRBV6-5 - 15 CASSYGHGLNTEAFF TGTGCCAGCAGTTATGGACACGGTTTGAACACTGAAGCTTTCTTT
TRBD2 TRBJ2-5 TRBV15 - 17 CATSRDRPSGSRKTQYF TGTGCCACCAGCAGAGATCGTCCTAGCGGGAGTAGAAAGACCCAGTACTTC
- TRBJ2-1 TRBV5-1 - 14 CASSPLGLLDEQFF TGCGCCAGCAGCCCCCTGGGACTTTTAGATGAGCAGTTCTTC
TRBD1 TRBJ2-5 TRBV9 - 13 CASSETGEETQYF TGTGCCAGCAGCGAGACAGGGGAAGAGACCCAGTACTTC
TRBD2 TRBJ2-2 TRBV27 - 15 CASSWRGGNTGELFF TGTGCCAGCAGTTGGCGGGGGGGGAACACCGGGGAGCTGTTTTTT
TRBD1 TRBJ2-1 TRBV11-2 - 13 CASSFDRVDEQFF TGTGCCAGCAGCTTTGACAGGGTCGATGAGCAGTTCTTC
- TRBJ2-5 TRBV9 - 15 CASSAPDWYQETQYF TGTGCCAGCAGCGCCCCGGACTGGTACCAAGAGACCCAGTACTTC
- TRBJ1-5 TRBV7-2 - 14 CASSSTGGGQPQHF TGTGCCAGCAGCTCCACGGGGGGAGGTCAGCCCCAGCATTTT
- TRBJ1-3 TRBV4-2 - 16 CASSDRWTDSGNTIYF TGTGCCAGCAGCGACCGATGGACAGACTCTGGAAACACCATATATTTT
TRBD1 TRBJ1-1 TRBV30 few 15 CAWSAGQGANTEAFF TGTGCCTGGAGTGCGGGACAGGGGGCGAACACTGAAGCTTTCTTT
- TRBJ1-1 TRBV28 - 17 CASRTGQWGDSNTEAFF TGTGCCAGCAGAACCGGACAGTGGGGTGATTCGAACACTGAAGCTTTCTTT
- TRBJ2-4 TRBV30 medium-sized 12 CAWSVRVDIQYF TGTGCCTGGAGTGTACGAGTTGACATTCAGTACTTC
- TRBJ2-1 TRBV7-9 - 15 CASSPTGNLYNEQFF TGTGCCAGCAGCCCAACAGGGAATCTCTACAATGAGCAGTTCTTC
TRBD1 TRBJ1-1 TRBV3-1/TRBV3-2 - 15 CASSQAGGMNTEAFF TGTGCCAGCAGCCAAGCAGGGGGAATGAACACTGAAGCTTTCTTT
TRBD1 TRBJ2-5 TRBV6-5 once 15 CASSYSGTVQETQYF TGTGCCAGCAGTTATTCCGGGACAGTCCAAGAGACCCAGTACTTC
- TRBJ2-1 TRBV19 once 17 CASRAGASASSYNEQFF TGTGCCAGTAGGGCTGGGGCTAGTGCGAGCTCCTACAATGAGCAGTTCTTC
TRBD1 TRBJ2-2 TRBV4-2 - 14 CASSQDRGPGELFF TGTGCCAGCAGCCAGGACAGGGGGCCCGGGGAGCTGTTTTTT
TRBD1 TRBJ1-2 TRBV27 - 16 CASSRSDRGLPYGYTF TGTGCCAGCAGTCGATCCGACAGGGGGCTGCCCTATGGCTACACCTTC
- TRBJ2-2 TRBV28 few 13 CASGAADFGELFF TGTGCCAGCGGAGCGGCTGACTTCGGGGAGCTGTTTTTT
- TRBJ1-1 TRBV30 - 11 CAGGRFTEAFF TGTGCCGGAGGGCGGTTCACTGAAGCTTTCTTT
TRBD1 TRBJ1-6 TRBV9 - 15 CASSVGQGVHSPLHF TGTGCCAGCAGCGTAGGTCAGGGGGTCCATTCACCCCTCCACTTT
- TRBJ2-2 TRBV4-3 - 17 CASSQDWRVSGTGELFF TGCGCCAGCAGCCAAGATTGGAGGGTTTCTGGTACCGGGGAGCTGTTTTTT
TRBD2 TRBJ2-1 TRBV25-1 - 16 CASSSTSGGASDEQFF TGTGCCAGCAGTTCCACTAGCGGGGGGGCGTCGGATGAGCAGTTCTTC
- TRBJ1-2 TRBV4-1 - 15 CASSQRGGRGSPYTF TGCGCCAGCAGCCAAAGGGGGGGCAGGGGATCTCCATACACCTTC